This T cell receptor beta chain was observed in a study of T cell responses to AZD1222 COVID-19 vaccine. Broader study findings: Across spike, vaccine-associated CD4 TCRs were found, dominant at 160-218 and 743-854. Repertoire samples came only from after the peak T cell response. Compared with day 0, the breadth and depth of the Spike-specific TCR repertoire rose significantly after two doses of AZD1222.

Trimming took 5 bases from V and 6 from J, leaving 19 bases between them. The CDR3 extends over 15 amino acids. From germline, CDR1 is LGHDT and CDR2 YNNKEL (reference sequence). Worth noting for this clone: The antigen is not known.

TCRdb's copy holds only in-frame clones and misses some; the assay was immunoSEQ multiplex PCR. The sample lists roughly 180,000 clones; approximately 95% were seen once. The sequence was obtained from an adult who received the MenACWY meningococcal vaccine as a control. The rearrangement links TRBV3-1 (or the pseudogene TRBV3-2) to TRBJ1-2; D perhaps matches TRBD1 (6 bases). The starting material was peripheral blood, obtained 28 days after the second dose of the MenACWY control vaccine. The CDR3 DNA reads as TGTGCCAGCAGCTCCCGGACAAAGACAGGTCATGGCTACACCTTC. Protein: CASSSRTKTGHGYTF.